This note documents a single T cell receptor beta chain sequence. The CDR3 sequence is 14 residues long. The germline gives CDR1 MNHNS, CDR2 SASEGT. V was pared by 2 bases and J by 3 bases, with 8 bases between. The data were obtained in a study of blood T cell repertoires in COVID-19. Study-level background: COVID-19 samples, acute and convalescent, were from the United States, Italy and Spain. T cells, B-cell-depleted T cells, or PBMCs supplied cDNA or gDNA.

Original data processing: Reference gene primer amplification gave nucleated cell count estimates. Generated by immunoSEQ multiplex PCR, the TCRdb table keeps only in-frame clones and is missing some. That table is the source of V, J and clone size, and D and trimming were worked out from the DNA. The data contain about 170,000 clones, roughly 90% of them singletons. This receptor was taken from a man aged 55 to 70 with acute or convalescent COVID-19. The specimen was peripheral blood. The gene calls are TRBV6-1 and TRBJ1-5; unclear D gene. The CDR3 loop is CASSERRNNQPQHF. The CDR3 nucleotides are TGTGCCAGCAGTGAACGCAGGAACAATCAGCCCCAGCATTTT.